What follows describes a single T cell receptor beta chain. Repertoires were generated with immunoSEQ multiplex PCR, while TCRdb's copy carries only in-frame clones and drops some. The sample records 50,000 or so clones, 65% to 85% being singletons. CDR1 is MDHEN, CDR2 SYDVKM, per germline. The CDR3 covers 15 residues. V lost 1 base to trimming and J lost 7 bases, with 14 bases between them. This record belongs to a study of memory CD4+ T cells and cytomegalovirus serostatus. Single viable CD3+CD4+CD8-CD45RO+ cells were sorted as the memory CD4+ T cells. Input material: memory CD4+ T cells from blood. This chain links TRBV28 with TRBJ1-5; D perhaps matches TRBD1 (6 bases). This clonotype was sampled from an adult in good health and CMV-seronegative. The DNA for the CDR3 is TGTGCCAGCAGTTTATCCGGGGGGCCGTGGCAGCCCCAGCATTTT. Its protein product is CASSLSGGPWQPQHF.